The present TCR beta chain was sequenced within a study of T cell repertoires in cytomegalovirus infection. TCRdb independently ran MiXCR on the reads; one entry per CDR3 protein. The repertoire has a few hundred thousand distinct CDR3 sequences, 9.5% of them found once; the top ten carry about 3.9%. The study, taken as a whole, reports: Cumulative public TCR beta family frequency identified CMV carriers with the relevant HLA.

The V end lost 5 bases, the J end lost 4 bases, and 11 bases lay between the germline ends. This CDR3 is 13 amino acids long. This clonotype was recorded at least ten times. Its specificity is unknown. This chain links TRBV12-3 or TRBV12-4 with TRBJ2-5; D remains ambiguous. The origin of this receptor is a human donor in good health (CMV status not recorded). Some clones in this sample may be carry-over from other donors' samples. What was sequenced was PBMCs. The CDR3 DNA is TGTGCCAGCAGTAAAAACTCTGGAGAGACCCAGTACTTC. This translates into CASSKNSGETQYF.